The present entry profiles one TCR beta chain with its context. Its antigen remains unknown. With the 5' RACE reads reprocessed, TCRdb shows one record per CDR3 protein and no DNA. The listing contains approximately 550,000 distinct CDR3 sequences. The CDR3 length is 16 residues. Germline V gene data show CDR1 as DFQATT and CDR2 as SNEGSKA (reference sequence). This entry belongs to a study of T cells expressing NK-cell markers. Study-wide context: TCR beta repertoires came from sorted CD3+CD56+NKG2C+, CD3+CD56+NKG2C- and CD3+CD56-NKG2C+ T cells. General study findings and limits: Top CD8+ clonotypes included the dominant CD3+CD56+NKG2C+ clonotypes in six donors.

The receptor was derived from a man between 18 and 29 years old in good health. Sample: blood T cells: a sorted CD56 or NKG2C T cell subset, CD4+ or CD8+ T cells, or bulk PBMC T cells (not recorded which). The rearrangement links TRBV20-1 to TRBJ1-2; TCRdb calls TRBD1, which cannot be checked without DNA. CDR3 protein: CSARDRRGLAGGGYTF.